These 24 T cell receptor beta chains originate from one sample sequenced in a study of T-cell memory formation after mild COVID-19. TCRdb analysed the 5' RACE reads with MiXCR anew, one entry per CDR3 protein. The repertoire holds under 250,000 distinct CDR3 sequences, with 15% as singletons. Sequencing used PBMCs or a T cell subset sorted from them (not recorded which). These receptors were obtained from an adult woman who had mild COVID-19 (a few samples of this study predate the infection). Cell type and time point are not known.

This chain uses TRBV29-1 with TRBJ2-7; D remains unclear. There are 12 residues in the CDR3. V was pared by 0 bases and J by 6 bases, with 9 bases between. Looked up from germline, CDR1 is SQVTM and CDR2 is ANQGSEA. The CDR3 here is CSVEESRAEQYF. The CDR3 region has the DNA TGCAGCGTTGAAGAGTCCAGAGCCGAGCAGTACTTC.

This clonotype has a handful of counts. The CDR3 DNA follows: TGTGCCAGCAGTTACTCGAGGAAGCGGGGGGGAAAGAACACCGGGGAGCTGTTTTTT. Translation: CASSYSRKRGGKNTGELFF. The V gene is TRBV6-5, the J gene TRBJ2-2; 10 bases are shared with TRBD2. J lost 1 base, V lost 0 bases, and 8 bases had no gene match. This CDR3 has 19 residues. Germline CDR1 reads MNHEY; CDR2 reads SVGAGI.

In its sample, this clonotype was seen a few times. The CDR3 spells CSARDRLAGGPHEQYF. As DNA, the CDR3 is TGCAGTGCTAGAGATAGACTAGCGGGAGGGCCCCACGAGCAGTACTTC. This rearrangement joins TRBV20-1 to TRBJ2-7; 14 positions agree with TRBD2. Germline CDR1 and CDR2: DFQATT and SNEGSKA (reference sequence). With V trimmed by 0 bases and J by 5 bases, 6 bases remained unmatched. The CDR3 spans 16 residues.

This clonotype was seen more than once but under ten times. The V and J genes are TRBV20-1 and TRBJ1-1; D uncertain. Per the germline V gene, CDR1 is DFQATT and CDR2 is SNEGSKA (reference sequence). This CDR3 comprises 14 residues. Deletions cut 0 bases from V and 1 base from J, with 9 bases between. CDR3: CSAREKHANTEAFF. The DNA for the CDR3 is TGCAGTGCTAGAGAAAAACATGCGAACACTGAAGCTTTCTTT.

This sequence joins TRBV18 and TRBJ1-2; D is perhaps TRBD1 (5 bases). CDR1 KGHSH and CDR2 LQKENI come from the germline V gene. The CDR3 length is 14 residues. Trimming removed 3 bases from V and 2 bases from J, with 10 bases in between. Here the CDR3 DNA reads TGTGCCAGCTCACCTTCGGGACGGAACTATGGCTACACCTTC. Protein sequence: CASSPSGRNYGYTF.

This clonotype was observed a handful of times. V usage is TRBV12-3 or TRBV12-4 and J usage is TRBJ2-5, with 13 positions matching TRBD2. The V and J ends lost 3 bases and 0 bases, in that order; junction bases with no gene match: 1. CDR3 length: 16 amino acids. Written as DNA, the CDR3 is TGTGCCAGCAGTTTGACTAGCGGGGGGTACCAAGAGACCCAGTACTTC. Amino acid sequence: CASSLTSGGYQETQYF.

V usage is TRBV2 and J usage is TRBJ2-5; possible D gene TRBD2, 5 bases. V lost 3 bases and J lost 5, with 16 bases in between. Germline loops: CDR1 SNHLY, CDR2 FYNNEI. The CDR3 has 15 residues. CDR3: CASSDFWAGVETQYF. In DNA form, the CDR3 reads TGTGCCAGCAGTGATTTCTGGGCCGGGGTTGAGACCCAGTACTTC. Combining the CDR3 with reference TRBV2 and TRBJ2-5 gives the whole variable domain EPEVTQTPSHQVTQMGQEVILRCVPISNHLYFYWYRQILGQKVEFLVSFYNNEISEKSEIFDDQFSVERPDGSNFTLKIRSTKLEDSAMYFCASSDFWAGVETQYFGPGTRLLVL.

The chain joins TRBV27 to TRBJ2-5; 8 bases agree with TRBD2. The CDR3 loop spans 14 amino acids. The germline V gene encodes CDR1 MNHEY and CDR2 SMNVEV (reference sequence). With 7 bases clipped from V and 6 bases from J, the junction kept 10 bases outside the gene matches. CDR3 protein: CASNTAGDTKTQYF. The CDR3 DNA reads TGTGCCAGCAATACAGCGGGAGATACGAAGACCCAGTACTTC.

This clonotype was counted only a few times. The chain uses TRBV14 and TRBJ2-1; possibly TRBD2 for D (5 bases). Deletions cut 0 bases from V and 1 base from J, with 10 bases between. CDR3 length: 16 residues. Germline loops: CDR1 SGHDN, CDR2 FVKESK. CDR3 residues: CASSQDGGSSYNEQFF. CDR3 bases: TGTGCCAGCAGCCAAGATGGAGGTAGTTCCTACAATGAGCAGTTCTTC.

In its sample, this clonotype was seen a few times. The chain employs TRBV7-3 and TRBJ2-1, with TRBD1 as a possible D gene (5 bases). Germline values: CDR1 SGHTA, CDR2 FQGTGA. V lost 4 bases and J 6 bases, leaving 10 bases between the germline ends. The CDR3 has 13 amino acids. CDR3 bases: TGTGCCAGCAGCTACAGCCAGGGCAATGAGCAGTTCTTC. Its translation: CASSYSQGNEQFF.

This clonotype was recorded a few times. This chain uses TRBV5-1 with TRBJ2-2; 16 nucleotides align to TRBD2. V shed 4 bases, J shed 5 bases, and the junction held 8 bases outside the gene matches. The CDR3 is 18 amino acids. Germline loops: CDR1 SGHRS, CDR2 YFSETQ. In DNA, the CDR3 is TGCGCCAGCAGCCAGGGACTAGCGGGAGGGGTTACGACCGGGGAGCTGTTTTTT. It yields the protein CASSQGLAGGVTTGELFF.

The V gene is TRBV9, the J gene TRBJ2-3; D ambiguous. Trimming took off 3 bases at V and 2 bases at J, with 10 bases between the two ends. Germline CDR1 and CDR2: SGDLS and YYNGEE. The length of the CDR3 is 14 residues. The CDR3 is CASSDRHNTDTQYF. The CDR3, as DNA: TGTGCCAGCAGCGACCGACACAACACAGATACGCAGTATTTT.

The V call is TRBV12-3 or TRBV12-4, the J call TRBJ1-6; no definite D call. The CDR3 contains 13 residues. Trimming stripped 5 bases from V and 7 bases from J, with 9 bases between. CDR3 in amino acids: CASSAPSNSPLHF. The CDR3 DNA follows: TGTGCCAGCAGTGCGCCGTCGAATTCACCCCTCCACTTT.

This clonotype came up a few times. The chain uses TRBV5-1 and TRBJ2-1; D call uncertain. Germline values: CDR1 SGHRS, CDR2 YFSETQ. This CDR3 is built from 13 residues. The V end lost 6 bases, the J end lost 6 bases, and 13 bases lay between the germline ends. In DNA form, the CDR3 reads TGCGCCAGCACAGGCTGGGGTGGCAATGAGCAGTTCTTC. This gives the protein CASTGWGGNEQFF.

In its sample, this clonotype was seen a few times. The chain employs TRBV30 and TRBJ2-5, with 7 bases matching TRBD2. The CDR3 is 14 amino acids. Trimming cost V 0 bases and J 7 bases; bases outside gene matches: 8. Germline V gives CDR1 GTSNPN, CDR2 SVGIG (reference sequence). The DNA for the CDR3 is TGTGCCTGGAGTGTAGCGGGACTCCCAGGGACCCAGTACTTC. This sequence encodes CAWSVAGLPGTQYF.

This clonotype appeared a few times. The CDR3 DNA sequence: TGCAGTGCCGGGACTAGCGGGGCCTACGAGCAGTACTTC. Its protein is CSAGTSGAYEQYF. The chain couples TRBV20-1 to TRBJ2-7; the match to TRBD2 covers 13 bases. Germline V gene data show CDR1 as DFQATT and CDR2 as SNEGSKA (reference sequence). There are 13 residues in the CDR3. With 6 bases clipped from V and 2 bases from J, the junction kept 1 base outside the gene matches.

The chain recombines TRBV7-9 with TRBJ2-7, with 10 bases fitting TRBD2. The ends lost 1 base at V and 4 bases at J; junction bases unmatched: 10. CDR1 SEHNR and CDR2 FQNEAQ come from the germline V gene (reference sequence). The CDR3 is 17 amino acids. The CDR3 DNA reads TGTGCCAGCAGCTTAGTCAATCTCCAAGCGGGAGGGTACGAGCAGTACTTC. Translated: CASSLVNLQAGGYEQYF.

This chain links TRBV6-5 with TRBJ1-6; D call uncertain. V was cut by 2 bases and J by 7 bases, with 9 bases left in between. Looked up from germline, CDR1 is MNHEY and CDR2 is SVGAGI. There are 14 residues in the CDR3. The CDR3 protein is CASSYEQRNSPLHF. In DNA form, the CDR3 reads TGTGCCAGCAGTTACGAACAGAGGAATTCACCCCTCCACTTT.

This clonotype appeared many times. CDR3 DNA sequence: TGTGCCAGCAGTTATGGACAGGGAAATTCACCCCTCCACTTT. Encoded protein: CASSYGQGNSPLHF. The V and J genes are TRBV6-5 and TRBJ1-6, with 8 positions matching TRBD1. V gave up 3 bases and J gave up 7 bases; unmatched junction bases: 2. The CDR3 covers 14 residues. The V gene's germline CDR1 is MNHEY and CDR2 SVGAGI.

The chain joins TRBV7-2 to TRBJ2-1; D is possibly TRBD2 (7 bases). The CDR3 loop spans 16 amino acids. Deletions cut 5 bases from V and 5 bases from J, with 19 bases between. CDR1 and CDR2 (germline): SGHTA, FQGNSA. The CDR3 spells CASSQSSGTRHNEQFF. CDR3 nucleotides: TGTGCCAGCAGCCAATCGAGCGGGACAAGACACAATGAGCAGTTCTTC.

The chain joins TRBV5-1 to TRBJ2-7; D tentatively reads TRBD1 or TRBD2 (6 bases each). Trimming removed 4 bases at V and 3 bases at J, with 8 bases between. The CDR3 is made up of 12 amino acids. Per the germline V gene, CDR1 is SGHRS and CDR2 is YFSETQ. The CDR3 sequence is CASSRGRYEQYF. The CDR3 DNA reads TGCGCCAGCAGCCGGGGGCGCTACGAGCAGTACTTC.

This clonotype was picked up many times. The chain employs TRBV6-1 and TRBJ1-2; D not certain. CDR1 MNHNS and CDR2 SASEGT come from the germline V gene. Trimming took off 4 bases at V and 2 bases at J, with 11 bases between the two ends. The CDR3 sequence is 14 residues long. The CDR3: CASSARAVNYGYTF. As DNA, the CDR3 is TGTGCCAGCAGTGCCCGGGCCGTGAACTATGGCTACACCTTC.

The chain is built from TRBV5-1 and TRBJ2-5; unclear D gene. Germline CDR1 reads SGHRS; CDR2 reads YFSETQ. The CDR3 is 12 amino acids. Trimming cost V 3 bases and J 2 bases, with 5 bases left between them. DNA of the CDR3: TGCGCCAGCAGCTCAGGTCAAGAGACCCAGTACTTC. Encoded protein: CASSSGQETQYF.

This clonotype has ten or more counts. The CDR3 DNA follows: TGTGCCAGCAGCTCGGCAGAGTACAATGAGCAGTTCTTC. Its protein is CASSSAEYNEQFF. The chain uses TRBV7-3 and TRBJ2-1, with D uncertain. The CDR3 runs to 13 residues. Germline CDR1 reads SGHTA; CDR2 reads FQGTGA. Trimming took 4 bases from V and 4 from J, leaving 8 bases between them.